The clone carrying this T cell receptor (beta chain) was observed at least ten times. Antigen unknown. Between the trimmed V and J ends, which lost 7 bases and 0 bases, there was a span of 17 bases. The CDR3 covers 16 residues. Via MiXCR, TCRdb re-called the reads, giving one row per CDR3 protein. The sample includes hundreds of thousands of distinct CDR3 sequences, roughly 30% of them seen just once. This sample is part of a study of T cell repertoires in cytomegalovirus infection. Study in general: TCR beta signatures that were public indicated CMV infection and matching HLA type. Findings and caveats of the study: Predominance within the ex vivo response was attributable to HLA-C-restricted CMV-specific TCR beta clonotypes. Totalled public TCR beta family frequency picked out people who carried CMV plus the relevant HLA.

This receptor was identified in a human donor in good health (CMV status not recorded). Some clones in this sample may be carry-over from other donors' samples. The sample consisted of cultured PBMCs, taken from culture after CMV antigen stimulation. The rearrangement links TRBV12-3 or TRBV12-4 to TRBJ2-3; D not resolved. The CDR3, as DNA: TGTGCCAGCACCTACCTCGGTTCTACTAGCACAGATACGCAGTATTTT. Amino acids: CASTYLGSTSTDTQYF.